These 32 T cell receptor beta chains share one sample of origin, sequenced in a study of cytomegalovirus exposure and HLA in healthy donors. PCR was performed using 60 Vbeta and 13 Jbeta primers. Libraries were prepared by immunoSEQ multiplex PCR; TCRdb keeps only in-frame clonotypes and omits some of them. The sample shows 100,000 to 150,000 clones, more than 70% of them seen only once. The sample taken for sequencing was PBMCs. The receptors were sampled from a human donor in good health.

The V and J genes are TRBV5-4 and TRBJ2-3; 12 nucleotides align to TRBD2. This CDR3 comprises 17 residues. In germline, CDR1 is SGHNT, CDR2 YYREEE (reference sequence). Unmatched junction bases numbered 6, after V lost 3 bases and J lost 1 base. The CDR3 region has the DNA TGTGCCAGCAGCTCGCTAGCGGGGGGGGGACGCACAGATACGCAGTATTTT. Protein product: CASSSLAGGGRTDTQYF. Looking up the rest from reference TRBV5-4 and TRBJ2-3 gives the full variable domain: ETGVTQSPTHLIKTRGQQVTLRCSSQSGHNTVSWYQQALGQGPQFIFQYYREEENGRGNFPPRFSGLQFPNYSSELNVNALELDDSALYLCASSSLAGGGRTDTQYFGPGTRLTVL.

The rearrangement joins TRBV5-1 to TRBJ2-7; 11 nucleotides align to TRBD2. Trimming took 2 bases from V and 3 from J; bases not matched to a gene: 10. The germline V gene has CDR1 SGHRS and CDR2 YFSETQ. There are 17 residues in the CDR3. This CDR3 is CASSFSISSGGIYEQYF. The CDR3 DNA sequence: TGCGCCAGCAGCTTTTCCATTTCTAGCGGGGGGATCTACGAGCAGTACTTC.

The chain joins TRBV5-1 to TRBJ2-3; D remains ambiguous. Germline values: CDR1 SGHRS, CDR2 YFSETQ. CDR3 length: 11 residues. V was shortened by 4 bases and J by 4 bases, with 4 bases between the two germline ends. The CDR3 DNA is TGCGCCAGCAGCCGTTCAGATACGCAGTATTTT. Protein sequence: CASSRSDTQYF.

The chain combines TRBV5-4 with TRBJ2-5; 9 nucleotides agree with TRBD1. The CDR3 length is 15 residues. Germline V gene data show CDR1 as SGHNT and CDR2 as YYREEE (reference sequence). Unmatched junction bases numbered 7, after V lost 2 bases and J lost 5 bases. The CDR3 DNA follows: TGTGCCAGCAGCTTTCCGACAGGGGGTTTGGAGACCCAGTACTTC. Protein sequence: CASSFPTGGLETQYF.

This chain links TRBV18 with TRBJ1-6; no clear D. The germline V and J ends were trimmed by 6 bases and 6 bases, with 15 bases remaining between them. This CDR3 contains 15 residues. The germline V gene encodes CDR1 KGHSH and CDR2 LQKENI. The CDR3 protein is CASSQEGIGNSPLHF. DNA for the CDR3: TGTGCCAGCTCCCAGGAGGGAATAGGTAATTCACCCCTCCACTTT.

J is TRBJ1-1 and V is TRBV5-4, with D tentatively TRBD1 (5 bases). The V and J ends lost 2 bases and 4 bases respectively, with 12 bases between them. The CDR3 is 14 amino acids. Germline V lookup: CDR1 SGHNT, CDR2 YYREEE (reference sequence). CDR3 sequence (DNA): TGTGCCAGCAGCTTAATAGGGGCGGCCACTGAAGCTTTCTTT. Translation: CASSLIGAATEAFF.

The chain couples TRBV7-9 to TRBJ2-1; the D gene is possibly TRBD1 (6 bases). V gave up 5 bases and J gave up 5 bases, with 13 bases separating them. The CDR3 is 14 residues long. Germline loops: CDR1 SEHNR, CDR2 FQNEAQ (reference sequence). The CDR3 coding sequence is TGTGCCAGCAGCATCGTCCGACAGGACAATGAGCAGTTCTTC. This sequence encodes CASSIVRQDNEQFF.

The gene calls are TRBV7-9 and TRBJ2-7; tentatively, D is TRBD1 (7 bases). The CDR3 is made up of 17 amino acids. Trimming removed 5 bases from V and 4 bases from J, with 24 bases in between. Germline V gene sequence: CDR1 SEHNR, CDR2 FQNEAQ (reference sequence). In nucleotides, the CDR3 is TGTGCCAGCAGCCTACCGTTGACAGGGACTTTCAAGTACGAGCAGTACTTC. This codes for CASSLPLTGTFKYEQYF.

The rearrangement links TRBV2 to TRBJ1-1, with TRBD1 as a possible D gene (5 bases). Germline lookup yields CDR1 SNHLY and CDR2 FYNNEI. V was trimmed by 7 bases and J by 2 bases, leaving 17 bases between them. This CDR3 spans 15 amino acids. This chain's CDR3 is CASKMLQTVNTEAFF. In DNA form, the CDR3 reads TGTGCCAGCAAGATGCTCCAGACAGTCAACACTGAAGCTTTCTTT.

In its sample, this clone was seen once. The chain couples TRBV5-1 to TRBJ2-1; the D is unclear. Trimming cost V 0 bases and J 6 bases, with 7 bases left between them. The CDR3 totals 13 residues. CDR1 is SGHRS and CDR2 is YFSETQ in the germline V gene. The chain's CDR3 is CASSLETGNEQFF. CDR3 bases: TGCGCCAGCAGCTTGGAAACGGGCAATGAGCAGTTCTTC.

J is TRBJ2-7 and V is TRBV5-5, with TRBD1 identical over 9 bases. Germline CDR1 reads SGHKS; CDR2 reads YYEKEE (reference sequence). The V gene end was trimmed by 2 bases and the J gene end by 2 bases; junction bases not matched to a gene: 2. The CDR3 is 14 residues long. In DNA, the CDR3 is TGTGCCAGCAGCTTCGGACAGGGGACCTACGAGCAGTACTTC. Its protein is CASSFGQGTYEQYF.

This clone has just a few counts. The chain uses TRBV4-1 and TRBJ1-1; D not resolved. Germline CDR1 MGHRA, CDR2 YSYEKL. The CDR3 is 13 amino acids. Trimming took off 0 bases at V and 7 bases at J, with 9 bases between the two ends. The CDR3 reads CASSQDKTGEAFF. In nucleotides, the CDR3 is TGCGCCAGCAGCCAAGATAAGACGGGTGAAGCTTTCTTT.

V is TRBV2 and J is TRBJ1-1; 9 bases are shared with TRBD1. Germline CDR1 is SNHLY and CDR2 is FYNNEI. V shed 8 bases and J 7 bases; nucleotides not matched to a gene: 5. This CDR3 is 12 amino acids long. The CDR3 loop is CASGGTGNEAFF. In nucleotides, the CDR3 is TGTGCCAGCGGGGGGACAGGGAATGAAGCTTTCTTT.

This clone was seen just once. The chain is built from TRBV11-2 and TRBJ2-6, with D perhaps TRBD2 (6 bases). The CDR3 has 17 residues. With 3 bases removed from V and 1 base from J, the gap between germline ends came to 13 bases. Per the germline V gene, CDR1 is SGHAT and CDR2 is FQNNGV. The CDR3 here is CASSFSGGLSGANVLTF. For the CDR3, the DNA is TGTGCCAGCAGCTTCTCCGGGGGACTGTCTGGGGCCAACGTCCTGACTTTC.

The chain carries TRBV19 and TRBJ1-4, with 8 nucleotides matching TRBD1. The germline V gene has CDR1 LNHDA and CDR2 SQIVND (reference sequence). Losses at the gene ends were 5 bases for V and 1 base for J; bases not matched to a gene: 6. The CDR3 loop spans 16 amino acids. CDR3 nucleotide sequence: TGTGCCAGTAGTCCTGGACAGGGAGGAACTAATGAAAAACTGTTTTTT. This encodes CASSPGQGGTNEKLFF.

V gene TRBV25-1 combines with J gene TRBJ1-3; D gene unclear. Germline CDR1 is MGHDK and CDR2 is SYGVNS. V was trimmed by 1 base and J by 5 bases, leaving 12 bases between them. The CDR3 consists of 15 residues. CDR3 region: CASSEFVTERNTIYF. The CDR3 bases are TGTGCCAGCAGTGAATTTGTCACAGAAAGAAACACCATATATTTT. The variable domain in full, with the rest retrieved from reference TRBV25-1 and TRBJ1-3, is EADIYQTPRYLVIGTGKKITLECSQTMGHDKMYWYQQDPGMELHLIHYSYGVNSTEKGDLSSESTVSRIRTEHFPLTLESARPSHTSQYLCASSEFVTERNTIYFGEGSWLTVV.

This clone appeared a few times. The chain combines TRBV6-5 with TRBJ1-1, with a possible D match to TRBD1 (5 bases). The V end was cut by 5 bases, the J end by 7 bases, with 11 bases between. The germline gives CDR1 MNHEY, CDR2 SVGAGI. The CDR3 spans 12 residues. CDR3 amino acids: CASSPQGSEAFF. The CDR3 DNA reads TGTGCCAGCAGTCCCCAGGGCAGTGAAGCTTTCTTT.

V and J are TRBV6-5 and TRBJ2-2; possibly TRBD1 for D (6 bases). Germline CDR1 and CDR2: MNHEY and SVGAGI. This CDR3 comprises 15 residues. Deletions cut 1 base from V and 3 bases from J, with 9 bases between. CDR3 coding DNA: TGTGCCAGCAGTTACTTGGACAGACACACCGGGGAGCTGTTTTTT. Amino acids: CASSYLDRHTGELFF.

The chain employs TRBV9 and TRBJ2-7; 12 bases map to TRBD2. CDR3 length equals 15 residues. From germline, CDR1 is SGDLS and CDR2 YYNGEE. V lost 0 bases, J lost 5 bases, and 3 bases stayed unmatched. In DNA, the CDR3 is TGTGCCAGCAGCGTAGGGACTAGCGGGGCAAACGAGCAGTACTTC. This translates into CASSVGTSGANEQYF.

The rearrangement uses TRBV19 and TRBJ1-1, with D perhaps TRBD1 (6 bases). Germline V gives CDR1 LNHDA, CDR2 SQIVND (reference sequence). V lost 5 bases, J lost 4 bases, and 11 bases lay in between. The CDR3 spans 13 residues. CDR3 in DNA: TGTGCCAGTAGTGCCAGGGGCTTCACTGAAGCTTTCTTT. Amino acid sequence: CASSARGFTEAFF.

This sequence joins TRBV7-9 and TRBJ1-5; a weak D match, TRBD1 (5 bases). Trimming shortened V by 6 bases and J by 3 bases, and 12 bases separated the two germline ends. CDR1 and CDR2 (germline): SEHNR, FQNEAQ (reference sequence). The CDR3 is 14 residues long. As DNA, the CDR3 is TGTGCCAGCAGACGAACAGGTCTCAATCAGCCCCAGCATTTT. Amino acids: CASRRTGLNQPQHF.

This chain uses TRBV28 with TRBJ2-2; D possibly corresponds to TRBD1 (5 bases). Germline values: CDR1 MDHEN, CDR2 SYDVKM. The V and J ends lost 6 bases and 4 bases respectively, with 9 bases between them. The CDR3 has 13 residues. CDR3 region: CASRLQATGELFF. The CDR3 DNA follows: TGTGCCAGCAGACTACAGGCCACCGGGGAGCTGTTTTTT.

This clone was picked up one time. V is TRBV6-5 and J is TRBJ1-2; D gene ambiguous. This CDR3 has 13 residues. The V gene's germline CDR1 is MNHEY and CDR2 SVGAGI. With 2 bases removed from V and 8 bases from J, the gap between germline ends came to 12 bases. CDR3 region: CASSYPEEGGYTF. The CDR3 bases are TGTGCCAGCAGTTACCCGGAGGAGGGAGGCTACACCTTC.

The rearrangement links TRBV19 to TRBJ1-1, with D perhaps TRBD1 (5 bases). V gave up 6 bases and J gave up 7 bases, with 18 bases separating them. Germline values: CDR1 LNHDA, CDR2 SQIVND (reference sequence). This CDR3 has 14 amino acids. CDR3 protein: CASSPREPFLEAFF. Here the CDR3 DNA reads TGTGCCAGTAGCCCCAGGGAACCGTTCCTTGAAGCTTTCTTT. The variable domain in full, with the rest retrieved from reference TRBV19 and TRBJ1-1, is DGGITQSPKYLFRKEGQNVTLSCEQNLNHDAMYWYRQDPGQGLRLIYYSQIVNDFQKGDIAEGYSVSREKKESFPLTVTSAQKNPTAFYLCASSPREPFLEAFFGQGTRLTVV.

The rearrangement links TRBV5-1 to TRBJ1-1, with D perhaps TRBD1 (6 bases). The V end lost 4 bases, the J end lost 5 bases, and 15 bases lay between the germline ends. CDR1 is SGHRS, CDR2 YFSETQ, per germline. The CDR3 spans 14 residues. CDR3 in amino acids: CASSPTGLGTEAFF. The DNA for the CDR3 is TGCGCCAGCAGCCCGACAGGACTCGGGACTGAAGCTTTCTTT.

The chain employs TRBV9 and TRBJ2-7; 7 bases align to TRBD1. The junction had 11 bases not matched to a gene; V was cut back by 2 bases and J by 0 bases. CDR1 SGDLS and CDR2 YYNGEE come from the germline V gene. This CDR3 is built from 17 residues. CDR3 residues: CASSVRDSSEGSYEQYF. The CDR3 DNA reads TGTGCCAGCAGCGTTCGGGACAGCTCCGAGGGCTCCTACGAGCAGTACTTC.

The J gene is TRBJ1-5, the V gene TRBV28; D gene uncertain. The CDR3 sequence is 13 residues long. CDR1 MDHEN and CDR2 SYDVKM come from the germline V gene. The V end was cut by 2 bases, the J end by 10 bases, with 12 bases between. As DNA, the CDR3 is TGTGCCAGCAGTTTAGGGTATAGCACACCCCAGCATTTT. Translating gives CASSLGYSTPQHF.

The CDR3 region is CASIPGQGYEQYF. In nucleotides, the CDR3 is TGTGCCAGCATCCCGGGACAGGGTTACGAGCAGTACTTC. V and J are TRBV28 and TRBJ2-7; 9 bases are shared with TRBD1. V trimming: 7 bases; J trimming: 4 bases; junction bases outside the gene matches: 5. Germline V lookup: CDR1 MDHEN, CDR2 SYDVKM. This CDR3 comprises 13 residues.

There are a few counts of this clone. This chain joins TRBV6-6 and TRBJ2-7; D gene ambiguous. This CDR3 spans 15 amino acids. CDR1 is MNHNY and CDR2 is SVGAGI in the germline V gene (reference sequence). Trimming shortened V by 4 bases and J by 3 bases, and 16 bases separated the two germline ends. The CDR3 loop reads CASSSTDNHYYEQYF. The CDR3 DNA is TGTGCCAGCAGTTCGACGGATAACCACTACTACGAGCAGTACTTC.

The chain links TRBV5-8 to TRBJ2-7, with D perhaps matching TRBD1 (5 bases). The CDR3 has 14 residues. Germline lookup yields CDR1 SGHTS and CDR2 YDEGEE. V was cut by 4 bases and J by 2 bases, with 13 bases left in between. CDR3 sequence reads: CASSLDSNPYEQYF. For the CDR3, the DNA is TGTGCCAGCAGCCTAGACAGCAATCCCTACGAGCAGTACTTC.

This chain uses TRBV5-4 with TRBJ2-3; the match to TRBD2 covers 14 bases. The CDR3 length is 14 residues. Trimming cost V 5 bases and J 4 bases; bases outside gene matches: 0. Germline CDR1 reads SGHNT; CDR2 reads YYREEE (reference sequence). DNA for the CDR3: TGTGCCAGCAGGACTAGCGGGGGGGCAGATACGCAGTATTTT. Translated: CASRTSGGADTQYF. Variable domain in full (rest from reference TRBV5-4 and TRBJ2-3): ETGVTQSPTHLIKTRGQQVTLRCSSQSGHNTVSWYQQALGQGPQFIFQYYREEENGRGNFPPRFSGLQFPNYSSELNVNALELDDSALYLCASRTSGGADTQYFGPGTRLTVL.

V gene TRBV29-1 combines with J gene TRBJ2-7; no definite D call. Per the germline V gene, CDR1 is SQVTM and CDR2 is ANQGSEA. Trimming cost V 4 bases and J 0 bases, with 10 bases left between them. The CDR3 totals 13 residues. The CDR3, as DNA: TGCAGCGTTGGATGGCATAACTCCTACGAGCAGTACTTC. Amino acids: CSVGWHNSYEQYF.